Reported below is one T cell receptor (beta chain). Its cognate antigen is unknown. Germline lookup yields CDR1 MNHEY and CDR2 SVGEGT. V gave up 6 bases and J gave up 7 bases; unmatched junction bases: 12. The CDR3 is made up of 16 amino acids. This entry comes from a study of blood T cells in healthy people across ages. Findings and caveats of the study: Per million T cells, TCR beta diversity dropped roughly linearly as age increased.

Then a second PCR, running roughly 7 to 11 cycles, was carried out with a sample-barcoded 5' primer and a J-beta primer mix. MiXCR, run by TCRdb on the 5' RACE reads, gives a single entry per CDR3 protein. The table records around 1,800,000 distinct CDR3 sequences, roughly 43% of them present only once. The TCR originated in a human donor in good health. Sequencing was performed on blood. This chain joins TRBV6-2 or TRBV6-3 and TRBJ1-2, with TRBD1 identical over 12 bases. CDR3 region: CASRRDRGLSIGGYTF. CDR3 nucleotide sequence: TGTGCCAGCAGACGGGACAGGGGGCTCTCCATCGGTGGCTACACCTTC.